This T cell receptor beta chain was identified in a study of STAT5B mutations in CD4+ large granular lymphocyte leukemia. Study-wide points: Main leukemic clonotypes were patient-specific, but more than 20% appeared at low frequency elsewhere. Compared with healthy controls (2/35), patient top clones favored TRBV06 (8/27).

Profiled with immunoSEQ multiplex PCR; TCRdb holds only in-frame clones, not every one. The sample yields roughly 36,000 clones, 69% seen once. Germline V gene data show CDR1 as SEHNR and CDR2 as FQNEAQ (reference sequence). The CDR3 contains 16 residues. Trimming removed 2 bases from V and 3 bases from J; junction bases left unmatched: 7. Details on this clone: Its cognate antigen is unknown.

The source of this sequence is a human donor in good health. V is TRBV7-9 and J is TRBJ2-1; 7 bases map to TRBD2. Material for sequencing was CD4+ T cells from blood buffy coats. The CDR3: CASSLSGGRGYNEQFF. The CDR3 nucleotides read TGTGCCAGCAGCTTATCGGGGGGTCGGGGCTACAATGAGCAGTTCTTC.